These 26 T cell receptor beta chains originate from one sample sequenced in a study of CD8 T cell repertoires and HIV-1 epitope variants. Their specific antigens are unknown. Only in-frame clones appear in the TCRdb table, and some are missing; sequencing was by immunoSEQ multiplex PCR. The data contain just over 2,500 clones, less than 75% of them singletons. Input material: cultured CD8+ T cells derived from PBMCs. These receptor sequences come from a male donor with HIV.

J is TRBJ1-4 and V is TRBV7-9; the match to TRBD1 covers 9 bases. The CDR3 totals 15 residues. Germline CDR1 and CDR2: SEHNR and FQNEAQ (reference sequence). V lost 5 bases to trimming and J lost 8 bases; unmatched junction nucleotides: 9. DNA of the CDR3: TGTGCCAGCAGCGGAGAACAGGGGGCGAGAGAAAAACTGTTTTTT. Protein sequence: CASSGEQGAREKLFF.

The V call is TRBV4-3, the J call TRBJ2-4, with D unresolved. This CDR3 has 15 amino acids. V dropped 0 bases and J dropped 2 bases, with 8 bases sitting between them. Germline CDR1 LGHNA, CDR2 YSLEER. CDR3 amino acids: CASSQDDGSKNIQYF. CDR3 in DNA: TGCGCCAGCAGCCAAGACGATGGATCCAAAAACATTCAGTACTTC.

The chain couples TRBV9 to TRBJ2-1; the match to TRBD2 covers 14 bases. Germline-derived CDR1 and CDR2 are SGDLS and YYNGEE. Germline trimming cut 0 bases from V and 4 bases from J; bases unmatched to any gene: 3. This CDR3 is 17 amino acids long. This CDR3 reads CASSVEGLAGEYNEQFF. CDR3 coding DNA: TGTGCCAGCAGCGTAGAGGGACTAGCGGGGGAATACAATGAGCAGTTCTTC.

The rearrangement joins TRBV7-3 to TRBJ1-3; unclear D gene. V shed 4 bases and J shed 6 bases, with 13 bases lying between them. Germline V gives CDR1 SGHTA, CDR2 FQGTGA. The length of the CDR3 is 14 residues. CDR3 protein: CASSSTQDENTIYF. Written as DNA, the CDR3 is TGTGCCAGCAGCTCCACGCAGGACGAAAACACCATATATTTT. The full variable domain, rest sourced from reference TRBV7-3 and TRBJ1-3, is GAGVSQTPSNKVTEKGKYVELRCDPISGHTALYWYRQSLGQGPEFLIYFQGTGAADDSGLPNDRFFAVRPEGSVSTLKIQRTERGDSAVYLCASSSTQDENTIYFGEGSWLTVV.

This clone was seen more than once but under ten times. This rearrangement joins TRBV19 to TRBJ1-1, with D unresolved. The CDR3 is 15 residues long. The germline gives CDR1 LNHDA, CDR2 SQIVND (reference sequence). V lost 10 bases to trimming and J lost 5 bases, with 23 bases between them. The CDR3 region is CATSGSTTSDTEAFF. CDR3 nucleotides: TGTGCCACTTCGGGAAGTACGACGTCCGATACTGAAGCTTTCTTT.

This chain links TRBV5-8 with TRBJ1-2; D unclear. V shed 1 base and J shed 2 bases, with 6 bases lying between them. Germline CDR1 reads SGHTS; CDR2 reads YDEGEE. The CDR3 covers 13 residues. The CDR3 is CASSLLNNYGYTF. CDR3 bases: TGTGCCAGCAGCTTGCTAAACAACTATGGCTACACCTTC.

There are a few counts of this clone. CDR3 DNA sequence: TGTGCCAGCAGCTTAGACGTTCGGCCCTACGAGCAGTACTTC. Translating it yields CASSLDVRPYEQYF. J is TRBJ2-7 and V is TRBV7-9; unclear D gene. There are 14 residues in the CDR3. Germline values: CDR1 SEHNR, CDR2 FQNEAQ (reference sequence). V dropped 1 base and J dropped 2 bases, with 9 bases sitting between them.

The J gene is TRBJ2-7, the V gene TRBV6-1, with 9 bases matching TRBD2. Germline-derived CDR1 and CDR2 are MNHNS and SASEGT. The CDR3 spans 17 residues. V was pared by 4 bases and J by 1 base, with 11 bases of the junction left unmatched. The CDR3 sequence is CASSASVVAGDSYEQYF. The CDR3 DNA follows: TGTGCCAGCAGTGCCTCGGTGGTAGCGGGAGATTCCTACGAGCAGTACTTC.

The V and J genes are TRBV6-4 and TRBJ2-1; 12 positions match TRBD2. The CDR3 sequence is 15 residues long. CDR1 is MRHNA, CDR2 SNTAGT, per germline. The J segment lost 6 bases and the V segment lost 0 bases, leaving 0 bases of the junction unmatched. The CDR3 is CASSDSTSGSNEQFF. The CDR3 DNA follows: TGTGCCAGCAGTGACTCGACTAGCGGGAGCAATGAGCAGTTCTTC.

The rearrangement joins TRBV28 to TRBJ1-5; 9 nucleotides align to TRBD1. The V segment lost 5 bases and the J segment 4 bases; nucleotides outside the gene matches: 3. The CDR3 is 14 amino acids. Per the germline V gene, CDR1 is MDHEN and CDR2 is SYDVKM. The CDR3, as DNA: TGTGCCAGCAGTCTCGGGACAGGGAATCAGCCCCAGCATTTT. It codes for CASSLGTGNQPQHF.

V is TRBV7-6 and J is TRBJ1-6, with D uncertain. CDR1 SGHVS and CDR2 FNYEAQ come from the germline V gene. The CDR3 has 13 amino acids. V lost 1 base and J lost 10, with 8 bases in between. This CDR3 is CASSLEVESPLHF. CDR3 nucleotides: TGTGCCAGCAGCTTAGAAGTGGAATCACCCCTCCACTTT.

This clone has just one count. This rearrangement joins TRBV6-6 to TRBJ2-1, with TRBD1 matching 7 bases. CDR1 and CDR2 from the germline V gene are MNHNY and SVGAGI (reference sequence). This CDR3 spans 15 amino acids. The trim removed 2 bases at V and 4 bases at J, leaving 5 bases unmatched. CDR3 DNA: TGTGCCAGCAGTTACCGACAGGGCGAATACAATGAGCAGTTCTTC. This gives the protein CASSYRQGEYNEQFF.

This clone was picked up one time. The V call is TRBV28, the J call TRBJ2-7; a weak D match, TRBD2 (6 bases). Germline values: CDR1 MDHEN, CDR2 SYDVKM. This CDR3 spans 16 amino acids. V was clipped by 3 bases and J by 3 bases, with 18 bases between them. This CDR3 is CASSLGVIAVDYEQYF. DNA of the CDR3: TGTGCCAGCAGTTTGGGGGTCATAGCGGTCGACTACGAGCAGTACTTC. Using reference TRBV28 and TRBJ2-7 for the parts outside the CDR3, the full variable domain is DVKVTQSSRYLVKRTGEKVFLECVQDMDHENMFWYRQDPGLGLRLIYFSYDVKMKEKGDIPEGYSVSREKKERFSLILESASTNQTSMYLCASSLGVIAVDYEQYFGPGTRLTVT.

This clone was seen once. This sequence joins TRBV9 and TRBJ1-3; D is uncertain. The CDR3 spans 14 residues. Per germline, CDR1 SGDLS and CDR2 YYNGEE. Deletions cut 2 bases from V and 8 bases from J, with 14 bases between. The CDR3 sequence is CASSVQALGDTIYF. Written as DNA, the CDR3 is TGTGCCAGCAGCGTGCAGGCTCTTGGGGACACCATATATTTT.

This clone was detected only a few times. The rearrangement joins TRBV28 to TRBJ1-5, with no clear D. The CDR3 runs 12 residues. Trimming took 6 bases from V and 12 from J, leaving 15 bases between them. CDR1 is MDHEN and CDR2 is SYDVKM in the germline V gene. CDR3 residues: CASSLVEGYQHF. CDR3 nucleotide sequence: TGTGCCAGCAGCCTAGTTGAGGGTTACCAGCATTTT.

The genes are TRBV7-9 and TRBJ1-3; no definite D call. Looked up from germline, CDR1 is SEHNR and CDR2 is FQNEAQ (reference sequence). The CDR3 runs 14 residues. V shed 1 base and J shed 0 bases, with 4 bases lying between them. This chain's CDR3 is CASSLGLSGNTIYF. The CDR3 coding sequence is TGTGCCAGCAGCTTAGGCCTCTCTGGAAACACCATATATTTT.

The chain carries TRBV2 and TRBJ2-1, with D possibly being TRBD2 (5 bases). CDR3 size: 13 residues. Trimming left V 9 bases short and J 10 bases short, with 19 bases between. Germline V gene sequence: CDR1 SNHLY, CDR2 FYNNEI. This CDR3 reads CASRSLDSPEQFF. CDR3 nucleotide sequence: TGTGCCAGTCGGTCCCTGGACTCACCCGAGCAGTTCTTC. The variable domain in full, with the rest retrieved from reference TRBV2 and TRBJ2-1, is EPEVTQTPSHQVTQMGQEVILRCVPISNHLYFYWYRQILGQKVEFLVSFYNNEISEKSEIFDDQFSVERPDGSNFTLKIRSTKLEDSAMYFCASRSLDSPEQFFGPGTRLTVL.

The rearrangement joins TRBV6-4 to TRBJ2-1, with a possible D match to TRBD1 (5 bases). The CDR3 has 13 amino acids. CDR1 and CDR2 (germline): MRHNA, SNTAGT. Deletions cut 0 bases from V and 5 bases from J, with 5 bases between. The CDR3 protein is CASSDSDNNEQFF. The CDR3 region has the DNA TGTGCCAGCAGTGACTCGGACAACAATGAGCAGTTCTTC.

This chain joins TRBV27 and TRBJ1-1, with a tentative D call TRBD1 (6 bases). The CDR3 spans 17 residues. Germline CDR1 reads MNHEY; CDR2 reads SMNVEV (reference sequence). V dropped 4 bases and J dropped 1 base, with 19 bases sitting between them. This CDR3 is CASSYLRQGPANTEAFF. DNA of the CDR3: TGTGCCAGCAGTTACCTGCGGCAGGGGCCTGCGAACACTGAAGCTTTCTTT.

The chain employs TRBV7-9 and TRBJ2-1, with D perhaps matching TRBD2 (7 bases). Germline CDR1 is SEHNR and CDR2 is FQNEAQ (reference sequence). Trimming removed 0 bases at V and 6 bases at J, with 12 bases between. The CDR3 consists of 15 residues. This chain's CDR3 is CASSLAGGPGNEQFF. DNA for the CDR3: TGTGCCAGCAGCTTAGCGGGGGGGCCAGGCAATGAGCAGTTCTTC.

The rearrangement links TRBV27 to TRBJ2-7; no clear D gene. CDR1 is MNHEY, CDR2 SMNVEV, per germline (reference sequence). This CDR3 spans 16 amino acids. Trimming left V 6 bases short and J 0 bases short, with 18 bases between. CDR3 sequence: CASRGTTTLGSYEQYF. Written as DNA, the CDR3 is TGTGCCAGCAGGGGTACAACGACCCTCGGCTCCTACGAGCAGTACTTC.

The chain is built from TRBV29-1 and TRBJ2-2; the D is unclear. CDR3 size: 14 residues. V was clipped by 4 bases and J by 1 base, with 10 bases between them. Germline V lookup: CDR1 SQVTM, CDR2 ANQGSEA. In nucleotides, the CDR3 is TGCAGCGTTGGGACGGAGATGAACACCGGGGAGCTGTTTTTT. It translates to CSVGTEMNTGELFF.

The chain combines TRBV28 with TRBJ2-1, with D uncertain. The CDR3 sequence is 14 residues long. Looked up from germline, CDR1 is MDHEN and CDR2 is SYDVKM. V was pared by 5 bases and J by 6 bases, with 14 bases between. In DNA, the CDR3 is TGTGCCAGCAGTAAACCTCTAGGATTCAATGAGCAGTTCTTC. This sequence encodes CASSKPLGFNEQFF.

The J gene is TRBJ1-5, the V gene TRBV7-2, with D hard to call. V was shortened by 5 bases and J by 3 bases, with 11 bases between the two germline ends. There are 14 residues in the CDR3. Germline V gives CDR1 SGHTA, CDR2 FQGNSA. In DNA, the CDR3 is TGTGCCAGCAGCCGGGAATTGACCAATCAGCCCCAGCATTTT. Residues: CASSRELTNQPQHF.

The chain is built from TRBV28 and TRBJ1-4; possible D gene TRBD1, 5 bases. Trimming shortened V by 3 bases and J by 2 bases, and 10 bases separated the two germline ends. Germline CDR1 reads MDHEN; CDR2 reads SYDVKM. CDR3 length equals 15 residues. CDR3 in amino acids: CASSFRAGTNEKLFF. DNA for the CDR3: TGTGCCAGCAGTTTCCGGGCAGGGACTAATGAAAAACTGTTTTTT.

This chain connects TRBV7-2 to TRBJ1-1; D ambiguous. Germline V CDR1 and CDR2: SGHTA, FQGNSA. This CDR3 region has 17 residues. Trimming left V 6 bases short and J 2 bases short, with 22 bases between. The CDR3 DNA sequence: TGTGCCAGCAGAGCTTACCCCGATCGTGGGCGTAACACTGAAGCTTTCTTT. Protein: CASRAYPDRGRNTEAFF.